Below are 11 T cell receptor beta chains sequenced from a single sample in a study of blood T cell repertoires in COVID-19. Using immunoSEQ multiplex PCR, the repertoire was profiled, and TCRdb retains in-frame clones only, with some absent. The data contain about 260,000 clones, roughly nine tenths of them seen just once; the ten biggest clones take up under 3%. Specimen: PBMCs or T cells enriched from blood (not recorded which). The receptors derive from a woman between 18 and 30 years old who had recovered from COVID-19.

The chain has TRBV7-6 and TRBJ1-4, with D possibly matching TRBD1 (5 bases). V shed 3 bases and J shed 3 bases, with 8 bases lying between them. Germline loops: CDR1 SGHVS, CDR2 FNYEAQ. CDR3 length: 14 residues. The CDR3 sequence is CASSLRQPNEKLFF. Here the CDR3 DNA reads TGTGCCAGCAGCTTGAGACAGCCTAATGAAAAACTGTTTTTT.

The chain uses TRBV19 and TRBJ1-3; TRBD1 matches at 7 bases. J lost 4 bases, V lost 7 bases, and 13 bases had no gene match. This CDR3 contains 16 residues. Germline CDR1 is LNHDA and CDR2 is SQIVND (reference sequence). The CDR3 loop reads CASTPTTGAWGNTIYF. CDR3 bases: TGTGCCAGTACTCCAACCACAGGGGCCTGGGGAAACACCATATATTTT.

The gene calls are TRBV5-1 and TRBJ1-3, with D perhaps TRBD1 (5 bases). The germline V and J ends were trimmed by 0 bases and 2 bases, with 9 bases remaining between them. The CDR3 spans 15 residues. CDR1 SGHRS and CDR2 YFSETQ come from the germline V gene. The CDR3 bases are TGCGCCAGCAGCTTGGATCCCAGGGCTGGAAACACCATATATTTT. It is translated as CASSLDPRAGNTIYF.

The chain combines TRBV7-9 with TRBJ1-1; no reliable D call. CDR3 length equals 12 residues. Trimming pared 3 bases from V and 3 bases from J, leaving 5 bases between. The germline V gene encodes CDR1 SEHNR and CDR2 FQNEAQ (reference sequence). The CDR3 reads CASSFGDTEAFF. The CDR3 bases are TGTGCCAGCAGCTTCGGTGACACTGAAGCTTTCTTT.

The DNA of the CDR3 is TGTGCCAGCAGCTTGGGACCGACTAGCGGGGGGCTCAGCTCCTACGAGCAGTACTTC. Its translation: CASSLGPTSGGLSSYEQYF. J is TRBJ2-7 and V is TRBV7-2; 13 bases match TRBD2. Germline CDR1 reads SGHTA; CDR2 reads FQGNSA. The CDR3 is 19 amino acids. The V gene end was trimmed by 3 bases and the J gene end by 0 bases; junction bases not matched to a gene: 11.

The chain combines TRBV12-5 with TRBJ2-2, with D perhaps TRBD2 (5 bases). V was clipped by 2 bases and J by 3 bases, with 16 bases between them. Germline CDR1 LGHNT, CDR2 FRNRAP. The CDR3 is 17 amino acids. CDR3 DNA sequence: TGTGCTAGTGGTTTGACACCGCACGGGGAAGACACCGGGGAGCTGTTTTTT. Amino acid sequence: CASGLTPHGEDTGELFF.

V and J are TRBV5-6 and TRBJ2-3; the D is unclear. The V end was cut by 1 base, the J end by 5 bases, with 8 bases between. Germline V gene data show CDR1 as SGHDT and CDR2 as YYEEEE. This CDR3 is built from 13 residues. CDR3 sequence reads: CASSLPGQDTQYF. The CDR3 DNA reads TGTGCCAGCAGCTTGCCAGGTCAAGATACGCAGTATTTT.

The chain employs TRBV4-1 and TRBJ2-1; 13 bases align to TRBD2. The germline CDR1 and CDR2 sequences are MGHRA and YSYEKL. The CDR3 is made up of 15 amino acids. The ends lost 6 bases at V and 5 bases at J; junction bases unmatched: 4. CDR3: CASRQTSGGNNEQFF. CDR3 sequence (DNA): TGCGCCAGCAGACAGACTAGCGGGGGGAACAATGAGCAGTTCTTC.

About this clone itself: The same CDR3 arises from other DNA sequences in this sample as well. The chain employs TRBV4-1 and TRBJ1-1, with TRBD1 identical over 10 bases. In germline, CDR1 is MGHRA, CDR2 YSYEKL. The CDR3 spans 15 residues. The V and J ends lost 1 base and 3 bases, in that order; junction bases with no gene match: 2. CDR3 nucleotide sequence: TGCGCCAGCAGCCAAGCGGGGACAGGGGACACTGAAGCTTTCTTT. It translates to CASSQAGTGDTEAFF.

The chain is built from TRBV10-3 and TRBJ2-2; D might be TRBD2 (5 bases). Germline V gene data show CDR1 as ENHRY and CDR2 as SYGVKD. The CDR3 length is 14 residues. V was shortened by 10 bases and J by 0 bases, with 12 bases between the two germline ends. The CDR3 sequence: CATAAITNTGELFF. CDR3 bases: TGTGCCACAGCGGCTATTACGAACACCGGGGAGCTGTTTTTT.

The V and J genes are TRBV6-5 and TRBJ1-4; D is ambiguous. The CDR3 spans 11 residues. Germline V gene lookup returns CDR1 MNHEY and CDR2 SVGAGI. The CDR3 DNA sequence: TGTGCAGTAGGGAGGAATGAAAAACTGTTTTTT. Protein sequence: CAVGRNEKLFF.